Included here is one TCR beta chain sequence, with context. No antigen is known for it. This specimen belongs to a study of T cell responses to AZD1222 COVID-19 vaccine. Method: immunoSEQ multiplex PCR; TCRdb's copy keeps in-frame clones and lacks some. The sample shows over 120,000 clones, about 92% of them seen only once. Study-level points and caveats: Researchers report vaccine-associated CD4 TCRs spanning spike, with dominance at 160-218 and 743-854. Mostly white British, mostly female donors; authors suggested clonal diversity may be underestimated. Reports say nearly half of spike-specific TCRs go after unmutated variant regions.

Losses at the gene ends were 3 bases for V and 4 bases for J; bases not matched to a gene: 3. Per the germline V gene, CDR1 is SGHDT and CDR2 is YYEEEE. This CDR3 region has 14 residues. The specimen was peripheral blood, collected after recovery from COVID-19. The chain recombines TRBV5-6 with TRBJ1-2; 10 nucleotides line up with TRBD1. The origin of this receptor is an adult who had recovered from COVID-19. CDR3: CASSSGTGVYGYTF. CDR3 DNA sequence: TGTGCCAGCAGCTCCGGGACAGGGGTCTATGGCTACACCTTC.